This T cell receptor beta chain was profiled in a study of cytomegalovirus exposure and HLA in healthy donors. General study findings and limits: Across all donors, roughly uniform sequencing depth was an assumption of the presence/absence analyses. It was about 150 TCR beta chains that were listed as cytomegalovirus-associated. V- and J-gene trimming of TCR beta was linked (in a later analysis) to a missense DCLRE1C variant.

On this clone: Its antigen remains unknown.

13 Jbeta primers and 60 Vbeta primers were used for the PCR. Using immunoSEQ multiplex PCR, the repertoire was profiled, and TCRdb retains in-frame clones only, with some absent. The sample yields hundreds of thousands of clones, roughly 70% seen once. Germline loops: CDR1 SGHRS, CDR2 YFSETQ. V lost 1 base and J lost 3, with 14 bases in between. The CDR3 runs 16 residues. The chain carries TRBV5-1 and TRBJ2-4; D might be TRBD2 (6 bases). Specimen: PBMCs. The receptor was isolated from a woman younger than 45 in good health and CMV-seronegative. CDR3 in DNA: TGCGCCAGCAGCTTGTCGGAGGGAGCACTCAAAAACATTCAGTACTTC. It encodes CASSLSEGALKNIQYF.